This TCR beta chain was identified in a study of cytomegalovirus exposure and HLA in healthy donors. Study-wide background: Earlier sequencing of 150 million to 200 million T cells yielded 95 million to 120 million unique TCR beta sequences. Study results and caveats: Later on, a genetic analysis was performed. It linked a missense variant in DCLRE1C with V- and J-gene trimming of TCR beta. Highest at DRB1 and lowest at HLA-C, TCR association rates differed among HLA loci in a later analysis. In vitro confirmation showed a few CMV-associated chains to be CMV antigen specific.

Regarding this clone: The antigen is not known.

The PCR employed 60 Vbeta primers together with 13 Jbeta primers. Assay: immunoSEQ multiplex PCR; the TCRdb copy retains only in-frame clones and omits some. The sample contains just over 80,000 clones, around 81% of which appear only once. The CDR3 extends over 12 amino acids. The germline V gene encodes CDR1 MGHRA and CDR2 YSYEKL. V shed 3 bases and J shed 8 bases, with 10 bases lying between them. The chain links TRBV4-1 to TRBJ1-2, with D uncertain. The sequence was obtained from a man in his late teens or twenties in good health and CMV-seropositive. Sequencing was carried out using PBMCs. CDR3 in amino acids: CASSHVTVGYTF. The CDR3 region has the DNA TGCGCCAGCAGCCACGTCACAGTCGGCTACACCTTC.